This T cell receptor (beta chain) was found in a study of CD8 T cells in Susac syndrome. Reverse transcription used roughly 0.45 to 1 ug RNA and random hexamers. In TCRdb, the immunoSEQ multiplex PCR reads were re-called with MiXCR into one record per CDR3 protein. The top ten clones hold approximately 0.12% of a sample with about 140,000 distinct CDR3 sequences, 85% to 95% of them seen once. The clonotype was recovered from a human donor with multiple sclerosis. Sequenced material: CD4+ T cells from PBMCs.

CDR3 nucleotides: TGTGCCAGCAGCCTACAGGGATACACCGGGGAGCTGTTTTTT. Translated, it gives CASSLQGYTGELFF. The V call is TRBV2, the J call TRBJ2-2; D possibly corresponds to TRBD1 (6 bases). This CDR3 is built from 14 residues. Germline CDR1 and CDR2: SNHLY and FYNNEI. With 6 bases removed from V and 3 bases from J, the gap between germline ends came to 11 bases.